These T cell receptor beta chains were read from a single sample in a study of T cell responses to AZD1222 COVID-19 vaccine. The data were produced by immunoSEQ multiplex PCR, yet TCRdb's version contains in-frame clones alone and is incomplete. Of approximately 120,000 clones detected, approximately 92% appear once; the ten largest clones hold under 1.2%. The starting material was peripheral blood, obtained on day 0 of AZD1222 vaccination. All receptors derive from an adult in good health. The CDR3 runs from the conserved cysteine through the conserved F or W. The D gene is left open where the match is weak. Clone size is stated in some rows and not others, as once, few, many or a class when expanded.

V gene: TRBV7-9
D gene: TRBD2
clone size: -
J gene: TRBJ2-1
CDR3 protein: CASSTTGTSVFF
CDR3 DNA: TGTGCCAGCAGCACAACCGGGACTAGTGTGTTCTTC

V gene: TRBV5-4
D gene: -
clone size: -
J gene: TRBJ2-3
CDR3 protein: CASSLPGKDTQYF
CDR3 DNA: TGTGCCAGCAGTTTACCGGGGAAGGATACGCAGTATTTT

V gene: TRBV28
D gene: -
clone size: -
J gene: TRBJ1-1
CDR3 protein: CASSLAQGRVSTEAFF
CDR3 DNA: TGTGCCAGCAGTTTAGCCCAGGGACGGGTGAGCACTGAAGCTTTCTTT

V gene: TRBV7-2
D gene: -
clone size: -
J gene: TRBJ1-1
CDR3 protein: CASSPQMNTEAFF
CDR3 DNA: TGTGCCAGCAGCCCTCAAATGAACACTGAAGCTTTCTTT

V gene: TRBV10-3
D gene: TRBD2
clone size: -
J gene: TRBJ2-7
CDR3 protein: CAISEGYTSGSHEQYF
CDR3 DNA: TGTGCCATCAGTGAGGGATATACTAGCGGGAGTCACGAGCAGTACTTC

V gene: TRBV28
D gene: -
clone size: -
J gene: TRBJ1-1
CDR3 protein: CASSFSVNTEAFF
CDR3 DNA: TGTGCCAGCAGTTTTTCGGTGAACACTGAAGCTTTCTTT

V gene: TRBV5-1
D gene: TRBD1
clone size: -
J gene: TRBJ1-3
CDR3 protein: CASSIDRARAGNTIYF
CDR3 DNA: TGCGCCAGCAGCATCGACAGGGCACGGGCTGGAAACACCATATATTTT

V gene: TRBV6-5
D gene: TRBD1
clone size: -
J gene: TRBJ2-7
CDR3 protein: CASRRPTGSSYEQYF
CDR3 DNA: TGTGCCAGCAGGCGACCGACAGGGTCCTCCTACGAGCAGTACTTC

V gene: TRBV4-1
D gene: TRBD1
clone size: -
J gene: TRBJ1-4
CDR3 protein: CASSLGTGEKLFF
CDR3 DNA: TGCGCCAGCAGCCTCGGGACAGGTGAAAAACTGTTTTTT

V gene: TRBV6-5
D gene: TRBD1
clone size: -
J gene: TRBJ2-7
CDR3 protein: CASSSGQGARIEQYF
CDR3 DNA: TGTGCCAGCAGTTCGGGACAGGGGGCGAGGATCGAGCAGTACTTC

V gene: TRBV7-3
D gene: -
clone size: -
J gene: TRBJ2-1
CDR3 protein: CASSLTGWDFDEQFF
CDR3 DNA: TGTGCCAGCAGCTTAACGGGGTGGGACTTCGATGAGCAGTTCTTC

V gene: TRBV6-5
D gene: -
clone size: -
J gene: TRBJ1-6
CDR3 protein: CASTRSTGFNSPLHF
CDR3 DNA: TGTGCCAGTACACGCTCGACAGGATTTAATTCACCCCTCCACTTT

V gene: TRBV5-1
D gene: -
clone size: -
J gene: TRBJ2-2
CDR3 protein: CASSGGPQDTGELFF
CDR3 DNA: TGCGCCAGCAGCGGGGGACCCCAGGACACCGGGGAGCTGTTTTTT

V gene: TRBV29-1
D gene: TRBD1
clone size: once
J gene: TRBJ1-1
CDR3 protein: CSVALRQGWRTEAFF
CDR3 DNA: TGCAGCGTTGCCCTTCGACAGGGATGGAGGACTGAAGCTTTCTTT

V gene: TRBV11-2
D gene: -
clone size: -
J gene: TRBJ2-3
CDR3 protein: CASSLDLRYPHTDTQYF
CDR3 DNA: TGTGCCAGCAGCTTAGATCTTCGATACCCTCACACAGATACGCAGTATTTT

V gene: TRBV30
D gene: -
clone size: once
J gene: TRBJ2-3
CDR3 protein: CAWIRLSTDTQYF
CDR3 DNA: TGTGCCTGGATCCGACTAAGCACAGATACGCAGTATTTT

V gene: TRBV15
D gene: TRBD1
clone size: -
J gene: TRBJ2-7
CDR3 protein: CATSRDRADEQYF
CDR3 DNA: TGTGCCACCAGCAGGGACAGGGCCGACGAGCAGTACTTC

V gene: TRBV5-1
D gene: TRBD2
clone size: -
J gene: TRBJ2-2
CDR3 protein: CASRSAGSYTGELFF
CDR3 DNA: TGCGCCAGCAGATCAGCGGGATCCTACACCGGGGAGCTGTTTTTT

V gene: TRBV3-1/TRBV3-2
D gene: -
clone size: -
J gene: TRBJ2-7
CDR3 protein: CASSQGGYEQYF
CDR3 DNA: TGTGCCAGCAGCCAAGGGGGGTACGAGCAGTACTTC

V gene: TRBV19
D gene: -
clone size: -
J gene: TRBJ2-3
CDR3 protein: CASRPSGFYDTQYF
CDR3 DNA: TGTGCCAGTCGACCTTCAGGCTTTTACGATACGCAGTATTTT

V gene: TRBV5-6
D gene: TRBD2
clone size: -
J gene: TRBJ2-5
CDR3 protein: CASSFLKDPGLATQETQYF
CDR3 DNA: TGTGCCAGCAGCTTTTTAAAGGATCCGGGACTAGCAACCCAAGAGACCCAGTACTTC

V gene: TRBV19
D gene: TRBD1
clone size: -
J gene: TRBJ1-6
CDR3 protein: CASSIGGQLNSPLHF
CDR3 DNA: TGTGCCAGTAGTATTGGGGGACAGCTTAATTCACCCCTCCACTTT

V gene: TRBV18
D gene: -
clone size: once
J gene: TRBJ2-3
CDR3 protein: CASSPHKIGTRNRNYTDTQYF
CDR3 DNA: TGTGCCAGCTCACCTCACAAAATCGGGACTCGTAACCGCAATTACACAGATACGCAGTATTTT

V gene: TRBV4-1
D gene: TRBD2
clone size: -
J gene: TRBJ2-7
CDR3 protein: CASSQETSGWRNEQYF
CDR3 DNA: TGCGCCAGCAGCCAAGAGACTAGCGGGTGGAGAAACGAGCAGTACTTC

V gene: TRBV18
D gene: -
clone size: -
J gene: TRBJ1-5
CDR3 protein: CASSSVGSNQPQHF
CDR3 DNA: TGTGCCAGCTCTTCGGTAGGGAGCAATCAGCCCCAGCATTTT

V gene: TRBV28
D gene: -
clone size: -
J gene: TRBJ2-2
CDR3 protein: CASSDLGRLDTGELFF
CDR3 DNA: TGTGCCAGCAGCGATTTGGGACGTCTGGACACCGGGGAGCTGTTTTTT

V gene: TRBV5-1
D gene: -
clone size: -
J gene: TRBJ1-6
CDR3 protein: CASSLGSSRSPLHF
CDR3 DNA: TGCGCCAGCAGCTTGGGCAGTAGCAGGTCACCCCTCCACTTT

V gene: TRBV9
D gene: TRBD1
clone size: -
J gene: TRBJ1-2
CDR3 protein: CASSVSGTDYGYTF
CDR3 DNA: TGTGCCAGCAGCGTATCCGGGACAGACTATGGCTACACCTTC

V gene: TRBV20-1
D gene: -
clone size: -
J gene: TRBJ1-5
CDR3 protein: CSASFGDSNQPQHF
CDR3 DNA: TGCAGTGCTAGTTTCGGGGATAGCAATCAGCCCCAGCATTTT

V gene: TRBV6-5
D gene: -
clone size: -
J gene: TRBJ2-7
CDR3 protein: CASSLLANEQYF
CDR3 DNA: TGTGCCAGCAGCCTACTGGCGAACGAGCAGTACTTC

V gene: TRBV10-3
D gene: -
clone size: -
J gene: TRBJ1-2
CDR3 protein: CAISESGKGNYGYTF
CDR3 DNA: TGTGCCATCAGTGAGTCGGGGAAGGGGAACTATGGCTACACCTTC

V gene: TRBV30
D gene: -
clone size: -
J gene: TRBJ1-5
CDR3 protein: CAWSWSGVNQPQHF
CDR3 DNA: TGTGCCTGGAGTTGGTCAGGGGTCAATCAGCCCCAGCATTTT

V gene: TRBV20-1
D gene: -
clone size: -
J gene: TRBJ2-7
CDR3 protein: CSASHGANYEQYF
CDR3 DNA: TGCAGTGCTAGTCATGGCGCCAACTACGAGCAGTACTTC

V gene: TRBV9
D gene: -
clone size: -
J gene: TRBJ2-1
CDR3 protein: CASSVTGLARYNEQFF
CDR3 DNA: TGTGCCAGCAGCGTCACAGGGTTAGCGAGATACAATGAGCAGTTCTTC

V gene: TRBV24-1
D gene: -
clone size: -
J gene: TRBJ1-2
CDR3 protein: CATSDLAGFGYTF
CDR3 DNA: TGTGCCACCAGTGATTTAGCAGGGTTTGGCTACACCTTC

V gene: TRBV5-6
D gene: -
clone size: -
J gene: TRBJ1-4
CDR3 protein: CASSSTATNEKLFF
CDR3 DNA: TGTGCCAGCAGCTCGACAGCAACTAATGAAAAACTGTTTTTT

V gene: TRBV27
D gene: TRBD1
clone size: -
J gene: TRBJ2-1
CDR3 protein: CASSFFIPGQGSYNEQFF
CDR3 DNA: TGTGCCAGCAGTTTTTTTATACCGGGACAGGGGTCCTACAATGAGCAGTTCTTC

V gene: TRBV28
D gene: TRBD2
clone size: -
J gene: TRBJ2-6
CDR3 protein: CASSSPREGGGANVLTF
CDR3 DNA: TGTGCCAGCAGTTCCCCGCGGGAGGGCGGAGGGGCCAACGTCCTGACTTTC

V gene: TRBV6-5
D gene: -
clone size: -
J gene: TRBJ1-1
CDR3 protein: CASSPTYMNTEAFF
CDR3 DNA: TGTGCCAGCAGTCCGACATACATGAACACTGAAGCTTTCTTT

V gene: TRBV19
D gene: -
clone size: -
J gene: TRBJ1-5
CDR3 protein: CASSDSRNQPQHF
CDR3 DNA: TGTGCCAGTAGCGACAGCCGAAATCAGCCCCAGCATTTT

V gene: TRBV9
D gene: TRBD2
clone size: -
J gene: TRBJ2-5
CDR3 protein: CASSATRDYPTGPQYF
CDR3 DNA: TGTGCCAGCAGCGCAACAAGGGACTACCCAACGGGGCCCCAGTACTTC

V gene: TRBV7-2
D gene: -
clone size: -
J gene: TRBJ2-7
CDR3 protein: CASSLAPGSEQYF
CDR3 DNA: TGTGCCAGCAGCTTAGCGCCAGGGAGCGAGCAGTACTTC

V gene: TRBV28
D gene: -
clone size: -
J gene: TRBJ1-3
CDR3 protein: CATMGGGSGNTIYF
CDR3 DNA: TGTGCCACCATGGGAGGGGGGTCTGGAAACACCATATATTTT

V gene: TRBV3-1/TRBV3-2
D gene: TRBD2
clone size: -
J gene: TRBJ2-7
CDR3 protein: CASSQVLGEGGRPTYEQYF
CDR3 DNA: TGTGCCAGCAGCCAAGTTTTGGGGGAGGGTGGCAGGCCAACGTACGAGCAGTACTTC

V gene: TRBV6-5
D gene: TRBD2
clone size: -
J gene: TRBJ2-1
CDR3 protein: CASSYSVAGGPVEQFF
CDR3 DNA: TGTGCCAGCAGTTACTCGGTAGCGGGAGGGCCGGTTGAGCAGTTCTTC

V gene: TRBV5-1
D gene: TRBD1
clone size: once
J gene: TRBJ2-5
CDR3 protein: CASSSGTGSQETQYF
CDR3 DNA: TGCGCCAGCAGCTCCGGGACAGGGAGCCAAGAGACCCAGTACTTC

V gene: TRBV5-5
D gene: -
clone size: -
J gene: TRBJ1-2
CDR3 protein: CASSLNSLVGYTF
CDR3 DNA: TGTGCCAGCAGCTTGAACTCATTGGTTGGCTACACCTTC

V gene: TRBV5-1
D gene: TRBD1
clone size: -
J gene: TRBJ1-2
CDR3 protein: CASSFDRGSNYGYTF
CDR3 DNA: TGCGCCAGCAGCTTTGACAGGGGGTCAAACTATGGCTACACCTTC

V gene: TRBV4-1
D gene: -
clone size: -
J gene: TRBJ2-5
CDR3 protein: CASSQEMQRKGETQYF
CDR3 DNA: TGCGCCAGCAGCCAAGAAATGCAGCGCAAGGGGGAGACCCAGTACTTC

V gene: TRBV28
D gene: TRBD1
clone size: -
J gene: TRBJ1-2
CDR3 protein: CASSPHSTGVFFSGGYTF
CDR3 DNA: TGTGCCAGCAGTCCTCATTCGACAGGGGTTTTTTTCTCAGGTGGCTACACCTTC

V gene: TRBV3-1/TRBV3-2
D gene: -
clone size: -
J gene: TRBJ1-6
CDR3 protein: CASSPRSYNSPLHF
CDR3 DNA: TGTGCCAGCAGCCCCCGGAGCTATAATTCACCCCTCCACTTT

V gene: TRBV27
D gene: -
clone size: -
J gene: TRBJ1-2
CDR3 protein: CASSLFPQGPGYGYTF
CDR3 DNA: TGTGCCAGCAGTTTATTTCCGCAGGGGCCGGGCTATGGCTACACCTTC

V gene: TRBV29-1
D gene: -
clone size: -
J gene: TRBJ2-2
CDR3 protein: CSVKIGWSGELFF
CDR3 DNA: TGCAGCGTTAAGATTGGGTGGAGCGGGGAGCTGTTTTTT

V gene: TRBV6-5
D gene: TRBD1
clone size: -
J gene: TRBJ2-7
CDR3 protein: CASSYSKGAHHEQYF
CDR3 DNA: TGTGCCAGCAGTTACTCGAAGGGGGCGCACCACGAGCAGTACTTC

V gene: TRBV4-1
D gene: -
clone size: -
J gene: TRBJ1-2
CDR3 protein: CASSQDHRQSQGGYTF
CDR3 DNA: TGCGCCAGCAGCCAAGATCATCGACAGTCACAGGGCGGCTACACCTTC

V gene: TRBV2
D gene: TRBD2
clone size: -
J gene: TRBJ2-7
CDR3 protein: CASRHTSGRPEQYF
CDR3 DNA: TGTGCCAGCCGCCACACTAGCGGGAGACCCGAGCAGTACTTC

V gene: TRBV11-1
D gene: -
clone size: -
J gene: TRBJ2-1
CDR3 protein: CASSPSQANEQFF
CDR3 DNA: TGTGCCAGCAGCCCATCCCAAGCCAATGAGCAGTTCTTC

V gene: TRBV6-5
D gene: -
clone size: -
J gene: TRBJ2-7
CDR3 protein: CASREFWDGTYEQYF
CDR3 DNA: TGTGCCAGCAGAGAGTTTTGGGACGGCACCTACGAGCAGTACTTC

V gene: TRBV30
D gene: TRBD2
clone size: -
J gene: TRBJ2-3
CDR3 protein: CACSGGSTDTQYF
CDR3 DNA: TGTGCCTGTTCGGGAGGCAGCACAGATACGCAGTATTTT

V gene: TRBV6-4
D gene: -
clone size: -
J gene: TRBJ1-1
CDR3 protein: CASSLEGRGTEAFF
CDR3 DNA: TGTGCCAGCAGCCTGGAAGGCCGGGGCACTGAAGCTTTCTTT